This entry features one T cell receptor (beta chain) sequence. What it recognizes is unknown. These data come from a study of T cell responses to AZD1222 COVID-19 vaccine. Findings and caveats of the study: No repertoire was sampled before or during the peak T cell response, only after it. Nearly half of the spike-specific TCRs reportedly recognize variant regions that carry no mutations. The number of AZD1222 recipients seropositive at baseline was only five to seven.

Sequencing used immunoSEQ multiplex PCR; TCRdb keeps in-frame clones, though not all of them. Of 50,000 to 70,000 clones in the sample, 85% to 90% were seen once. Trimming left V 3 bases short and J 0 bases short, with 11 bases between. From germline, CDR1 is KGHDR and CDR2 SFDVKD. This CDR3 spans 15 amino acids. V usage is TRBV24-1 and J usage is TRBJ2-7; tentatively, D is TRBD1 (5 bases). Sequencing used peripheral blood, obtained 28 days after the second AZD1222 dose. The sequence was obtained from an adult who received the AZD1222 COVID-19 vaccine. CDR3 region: CATSDPGSTSYEQYF. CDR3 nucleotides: TGTGCCACCAGTGATCCAGGGTCTACCTCCTACGAGCAGTACTTC.